The 19 T cell receptor beta chains in this list originate from one sample, sequenced in a study of shared clonotypes between healthy human individuals. Here immunoSEQ multiplex PCR was the method, and the copy in TCRdb shows in-frame clones only, minus some. The sample consists of nearly 2 million clones, around 96% of them appearing once. Selected positively for CCR7 and CD45RO-negative, naive CD8 cells excluded terminally differentiated effector memory CD45RA+ cells. Material for sequencing was naive CD8+ T cells sorted from blood. These TCRs come from a man younger than 35 in good health.

The gene calls are TRBV5-1 and TRBJ2-1; 8 positions agree with TRBD1. V trimming: 0 bases; J trimming: 7 bases; junction bases outside the gene matches: 6. The CDR3 totals 15 residues. Looked up from germline, CDR1 is SGHRS and CDR2 is YFSETQ. The CDR3 here is CASSLGQGLSNEQFF. The CDR3 coding sequence is TGCGCCAGCAGCTTGGGACAGGGGCTGAGTAATGAGCAGTTCTTC. Supplemented by reference TRBV5-1 and TRBJ2-1, the full variable domain reads KAGVTQTPRYLIKTRGQQVTLSCSPISGHRSVSWYQQTPGQGLQFLFEYFSETQRNKGNFPGRFSGRQFSNSRSEMNVSTLELGDSALYLCASSLGQGLSNEQFFGPGTRLTVL.

This rearrangement joins TRBV19 to TRBJ2-1; D uncertain. Germline V gene sequence: CDR1 LNHDA, CDR2 SQIVND (reference sequence). The CDR3 loop spans 17 amino acids. V gave up 7 bases and J gave up 2 bases, with 21 bases separating them. The CDR3 spells CASTRVSEVAAYNEQFF. The DNA of the CDR3 is TGTGCCAGTACCCGGGTTTCGGAAGTTGCCGCCTACAATGAGCAGTTCTTC.

The CDR3 DNA reads as TGTGCCAGCAGCCCCGGACCGGCGGAGTACAATGAGCAGTTCTTC. It codes for CASSPGPAEYNEQFF. The V gene is TRBV5-6, the J gene TRBJ2-1; D unresolved. Germline V gene data show CDR1 as SGHDT and CDR2 as YYEEEE. The length of the CDR3 is 15 residues. The V gene lost 4 bases and the J gene lost 4 bases, with 15 bases spanning the gap.

J is TRBJ2-2 and V is TRBV10-3; D is unresolved. This CDR3 region has 17 residues. V was pared by 0 bases and J by 2 bases, with 13 bases between. Per the germline V gene, CDR1 is ENHRY and CDR2 is SYGVKD. The CDR3 nucleotides read TGTGCCATCAGTGAGTCGACCTCGAGGCTTAACACCGGGGAGCTGTTTTTT. Amino acid sequence: CAISESTSRLNTGELFF.

To note about this clone: The sample contains more than one DNA sequence encoding this CDR3. The rearrangement uses TRBV5-6 and TRBJ2-7; no clear D. Germline V gene lookup returns CDR1 SGHDT and CDR2 YYEEEE. The CDR3 spans 14 residues. The V and J ends lost 0 bases and 2 bases respectively, with 9 bases between them. CDR3 DNA sequence: TGTGCCAGCAGCTTGGGATCCCTTGCCTACGAGCAGTACTTC. Its translation is CASSLGSLAYEQYF.

Note on this clone: The same CDR3 can be traced to other DNA sequences in this sample. The rearrangement uses TRBV27 and TRBJ2-7; D not resolved. Germline V gene sequence: CDR1 MNHEY, CDR2 SMNVEV (reference sequence). This CDR3 is 13 amino acids long. The V end was cut by 4 bases, the J end by 0 bases, with 7 bases between. The chain's CDR3 is CASSYRASYEQYF. The CDR3 nucleotides read TGTGCCAGCAGTTACCGGGCCTCCTACGAGCAGTACTTC.

This clone is a singleton in its sample. The chain uses TRBV7-9 and TRBJ1-1, with 7 bases identical to TRBD1. The CDR3 spans 12 residues. Looked up from germline, CDR1 is SEHNR and CDR2 is FQNEAQ (reference sequence). V lost 5 bases to trimming and J lost 7 bases; unmatched junction nucleotides: 4. CDR3 nucleotides: TGTGCCAGCAGCCCGTGGACAGGTGAAGCTTTCTTT. Residues: CASSPWTGEAFF. The full variable domain, completed using reference TRBV7-9 and TRBJ1-1, is DTGVSQNPRHKITKRGQNVTFRCDPISEHNRLYWYRQTLGQGPEFLTYFQNEAQLEKSRLLSDRFSAERPKGSFSTLEIQRTEQGDSAMYLCASSPWTGEAFFGQGTRLTVV.

The chain couples TRBV7-9 to TRBJ2-7, with 9 bases that match TRBD1. V was clipped by 5 bases and J by 4 bases; unmatched bases: 6. CDR1 and CDR2 (germline): SEHNR, FQNEAQ (reference sequence). The CDR3 totals 14 residues. CDR3 DNA sequence: TGTGCCAGCAGCCGCTGGGACAGGGAATACGAGCAGTACTTC. Encoded protein: CASSRWDREYEQYF.

Details on this clone: Additional DNA sequences in this sample encode the identical CDR3. The V and J genes are TRBV6-5 and TRBJ2-7, with D unclear. CDR3 length equals 14 residues. Trimming left V 0 bases short and J 2 bases short, with 8 bases between. CDR1 is MNHEY and CDR2 is SVGAGI in the germline V gene. The DNA of the CDR3 is TGTGCCAGCAGTTACTCGGGCACCCCCTACGAGCAGTACTTC. Residues: CASSYSGTPYEQYF.

The chain employs TRBV10-3 and TRBJ2-5; no clear D. The CDR3 loop spans 14 amino acids. CDR1 ENHRY and CDR2 SYGVKD come from the germline V gene. Deletions cut 1 base from V and 5 bases from J, with 11 bases between. The CDR3 nucleotides read TGTGCCATCAGTGAGTACCCTCGAGAGGAGACCCAGTACTTC. Protein product: CAISEYPREETQYF.

V gene TRBV5-6 combines with J gene TRBJ2-3, with 7 bases that match TRBD2. Per the germline V gene, CDR1 is SGHDT and CDR2 is YYEEEE. The CDR3 has 15 amino acids. Trimming took 1 base from V and 4 from J; bases not matched to a gene: 6. Written as DNA, the CDR3 is TGTGCCAGCAGCTTGTCTGCGGGGGTGGCAGATACGCAGTATTTT. Protein product: CASSLSAGVADTQYF.

This chain uses TRBV30 with TRBJ1-1; 7 nucleotides agree with TRBD1. This CDR3 comprises 13 residues. Germline trimming cut 4 bases from V and 4 bases from J; bases unmatched to any gene: 6. Germline CDR1 is GTSNPN and CDR2 is SVGIG (reference sequence). The CDR3 DNA reads TGTGCCTGGACTTGGTCAGGGGGCACTGAAGCTTTCTTT. Translation gives CAWTWSGGTEAFF.

This clone was detected once. This rearrangement joins TRBV13 to TRBJ1-5; 10 positions agree with TRBD1. CDR1 and CDR2 (germline): PRHDT, FYEKMQ (reference sequence). The CDR3 totals 14 residues. Trimming took 4 bases from V and 7 from J; bases not matched to a gene: 4. CDR3 loop: CASSSGTGEQPQHF. The CDR3 DNA follows: TGTGCCAGCAGCTCCGGGACAGGGGAGCAGCCCCAGCATTTT.

CDR3 sequence: CASSSGTGRYEQYF. CDR3 sequence (DNA): TGTGCCAGCTCCTCCGGGACAGGACGCTACGAGCAGTACTTC. The chain combines TRBV6-1 with TRBJ2-7; 8 nucleotides line up with TRBD1. CDR1 is MNHNS and CDR2 is SASEGT in the germline V gene. V was pared by 8 bases and J by 3 bases, with 9 bases of the junction left unmatched. This CDR3 is built from 14 residues.

The chain is built from TRBV5-4 and TRBJ2-7; 10 positions match TRBD1. From germline, CDR1 is SGHNT and CDR2 YYREEE (reference sequence). After removal of 4 bases from V and 2 bases from J, the junction contained 3 bases not matched to a gene. The CDR3 spans 14 residues. CDR3 sequence (DNA): TGTGCCAGCAGCGAGGACAGGGGGACCTACGAGCAGTACTTC. Translated: CASSEDRGTYEQYF.

The V gene is TRBV4-1, the J gene TRBJ1-4, with D uncertain. Germline values: CDR1 MGHRA, CDR2 YSYEKL. The CDR3 loop spans 17 amino acids. Trimming took off 1 base at V and 8 bases at J, with 20 bases between the two ends. Written as DNA, the CDR3 is TGCGCCAGCAGCCAAGGGGTTCGGATCCCCGCCGGCGAAAAACTGTTTTTT. Its protein product is CASSQGVRIPAGEKLFF.

This chain connects TRBV5-1 to TRBJ2-7, with D maybe TRBD1 (5 bases). Between the trimmed V and J ends, which lost 4 bases and 3 bases, there was a span of 17 bases. Germline CDR1 SGHRS, CDR2 YFSETQ. This CDR3 region has 15 residues. DNA for the CDR3: TGCGCCAGCAGCGTAAGGGTCCAGGGCGGCTACGAGCAGTACTTC. This codes for CASSVRVQGGYEQYF.

This chain connects TRBV29-1 to TRBJ1-2; 7 bases align to TRBD1. The CDR3 is 15 amino acids. The V gene's germline CDR1 is SQVTM and CDR2 ANQGSEA. Trimming at V came to 0 bases and at J to 10 bases, leaving 14 bases not matched to a gene. The CDR3 protein is CSVEDIPGRGHDYTF. The CDR3 DNA reads TGCAGCGTTGAAGATATCCCAGGGAGGGGGCACGACTACACCTTC.

The rearrangement links TRBV5-4 to TRBJ2-5; no clear D gene. The germline CDR1 and CDR2 sequences are SGHNT and YYREEE (reference sequence). Trimming stripped 3 bases from V and 1 base from J, with 10 bases between. The CDR3 contains 14 residues. CDR3 nucleotide sequence: TGTGCCAGCAGCTCCCTAGACGGCCAAGAGACCCAGTACTTC. Its protein product is CASSSLDGQETQYF.